One T cell receptor (beta chain) is described in this entry. The data were taken from a study of Graves' ophthalmopathy and Graves' hyperthyroidism. TCR beta CDR3 amplification used RNA transcripts. RT-PCR in the first round used HTBI primers; a second-round multiplex PCR followed. TCRdb called the multiplex PCR reads again in MiXCR, with one record for every CDR3 protein. The table lists hundreds of thousands of distinct CDR3 sequences, about 40% of them singletons. The germline V and J ends were trimmed by 3 bases and 0 bases, with 17 bases remaining between them. The CDR3 consists of 17 residues. The material sequenced was peripheral blood. The origin of this receptor is an adult man with Graves' ophthalmopathy. The chain combines TRBV12-3 or TRBV12-4 with TRBJ1-1; tentatively, D is TRBD1 (5 bases). The CDR3, as DNA: TGTGCCAGCAGTTTTGGCTCGTGGGGGACTATGAACACTGAAGCTTTCTTT. Translated: CASSFGSWGTMNTEAFF.